The 32 T cell receptor beta chains below were found in one sample sequenced in a study of beta chain features in type 1 diabetes. Of the isolated RNA, all was reverse transcribed, and so the sequenced material was expressed TCRB transcripts. The data were produced by immunoSEQ multiplex PCR, yet TCRdb's version contains in-frame clones alone and is incomplete. The sample includes fewer than 650,000 clones, 15% of them seen just once. The sample comprised naive CD4+ T cells from blood. The receptors derive from a man aged 18 to 30 in good health.

This sequence joins TRBV25-1 and TRBJ2-7, with D possibly matching TRBD1 (6 bases). Germline V gene sequence: CDR1 MGHDK, CDR2 SYGVNS. This CDR3 comprises 15 residues. V shed 8 bases and J shed 7 bases, with 24 bases lying between them. The CDR3 DNA is TGTGCCAGCGGAGAGAACCGGGCGAAAGGGGGAGAGCAGTACTTC. It is translated as CASGENRAKGGEQYF.

This clone has more than one count but fewer than ten. The V and J genes are TRBV7-8 and TRBJ2-2; perhaps TRBD2 as D (6 bases). Germline V CDR1 and CDR2: SGHVS, FQNEAQ. The CDR3 is made up of 15 amino acids. The ends were cut back, 4 bases at V and 5 bases at J, with 14 bases in the middle. This CDR3 is CASSSQFGGTGELFF. The CDR3 DNA reads TGTGCCAGCAGCTCTCAATTCGGGGGAACCGGGGAGCTGTTTTTT.

The rearrangement uses TRBV9 and TRBJ1-1, with D tentatively TRBD1 (5 bases). The germline V gene encodes CDR1 SGDLS and CDR2 YYNGEE. The CDR3 has 14 amino acids. With 2 bases removed from V and 1 base from J, the gap between germline ends came to 9 bases. The CDR3 region is CASSVRASNTEAFF. The CDR3 coding sequence is TGTGCCAGCAGCGTCAGGGCGTCGAACACTGAAGCTTTCTTT.

CDR3 residues: CASSYSTRASTDTQYF. CDR3 sequence (DNA): TGTGCCAGCAGTTACTCGACCAGGGCCAGCACAGATACGCAGTATTTT. V is TRBV6-6 and J is TRBJ2-3, with D perhaps TRBD1 (5 bases). CDR1 MNHNY and CDR2 SVGAGI come from the germline V gene (reference sequence). The CDR3 runs 16 residues. V shed 0 bases and J shed 0 bases, with 10 bases lying between them.

The chain is built from TRBV5-1 and TRBJ1-1; perhaps TRBD1 as D (5 bases). The CDR3 sequence is 12 residues long. Trimming cost V 0 bases and J 8 bases, with 8 bases left between them. The germline gives CDR1 SGHRS, CDR2 YFSETQ. The CDR3 coding sequence is TGCGCCAGCAGCTTGGAGGGACCGGAAGCTTTCTTT. The encoded protein is CASSLEGPEAFF.

This clone has only a few counts. This rearrangement joins TRBV4-2 to TRBJ2-3; tentatively, D is TRBD2 (6 bases). There are 13 residues in the CDR3. Trimming stripped 1 base from V and 6 bases from J, with 8 bases between. Germline CDR1 is LGHNA and CDR2 is YNFKEQ. The CDR3 DNA reads TGTGCCAGCAGCCAAGGACGGGAGGATACGCAGTATTTT. It is translated as CASSQGREDTQYF.

Only a few counts were recorded for this clone. The J gene is TRBJ2-1, the V gene TRBV19; possibly TRBD1 or TRBD2 for D (5 bases each). The CDR3 is 15 amino acids. V lost 6 bases and J 6 bases, leaving 18 bases between the germline ends. The germline CDR1 and CDR2 sequences are LNHDA and SQIVND (reference sequence). The CDR3 region has the DNA TGTGCCAGTAGCCCCGGGGCCTCCGCCACCAATGAGCAGTTCTTC. Amino acids: CASSPGASATNEQFF. Looking up the rest from reference TRBV19 and TRBJ2-1 gives the full variable domain: DGGITQSPKYLFRKEGQNVTLSCEQNLNHDAMYWYRQDPGQGLRLIYYSQIVNDFQKGDIAEGYSVSREKKESFPLTVTSAQKNPTAFYLCASSPGASATNEQFFGPGTRLTVL.

With respect to this clone: This sample includes further DNA sequences coding for the same CDR3. The chain combines TRBV9 with TRBJ2-7; D not certain. V dropped 0 bases and J dropped 1 base, with 8 bases sitting between them. The CDR3 runs to 14 residues. CDR1 and CDR2 (germline): SGDLS, YYNGEE. Here the CDR3 reads CASSVASVSYEQYF. CDR3 DNA: TGTGCCAGCAGCGTAGCTTCCGTTTCCTACGAGCAGTACTTC.

With regard to this clone: This same CDR3 is encoded by further DNA sequences in the sample. V gene TRBV7-9 combines with J gene TRBJ2-7; 9 positions match TRBD1. Germline values: CDR1 SEHNR, CDR2 FQNEAQ (reference sequence). V dropped 5 bases and J dropped 1; count of bases not matched to a gene: 3. The CDR3 runs 14 residues. In DNA, the CDR3 is TGTGCCAGCAGCCCGGGGACAGGGTCCTACGAGCAGTACTTC. This sequence encodes CASSPGTGSYEQYF.

This CDR3 reads CASSLAGTLMNTEAFF. The CDR3 nucleotides read TGTGCCAGCAGCTTAGCGGGGACACTGATGAACACTGAAGCTTTCTTT. The chain joins TRBV7-3 to TRBJ1-1; possible D gene TRBD1, 6 bases. This CDR3 has 16 residues. The V gene lost 2 bases and the J gene lost 0 bases, with 13 bases spanning the gap. Per germline, CDR1 SGHTA and CDR2 FQGTGA.

The V call is TRBV5-1, the J call TRBJ1-5, with no clear D. V was shortened by 6 bases and J by 7 bases, with 5 bases between the two germline ends. The CDR3 has 10 residues. The V gene's germline CDR1 is SGHRS and CDR2 YFSETQ. The CDR3 loop is CASKIQPQHF. DNA of the CDR3: TGCGCCAGCAAGATCCAGCCCCAGCATTTT.

This chain joins TRBV6-1 and TRBJ2-2; a weak D match, TRBD1 (6 bases). Trimming cost V 6 bases and J 0 bases, with 11 bases left between them. This CDR3 comprises 15 residues. Germline CDR1 reads MNHNS; CDR2 reads SASEGT. The CDR3 sequence: CASRGGGANTGELFF. The CDR3, as DNA: TGTGCCAGCAGGGGTGGGGGCGCGAACACCGGGGAGCTGTTTTTT.

The chain joins TRBV7-2 to TRBJ2-7; D may be TRBD1 or TRBD2 (5 bases each). The CDR3 spans 15 residues. From germline, CDR1 is SGHTA and CDR2 FQGNSA. V gave up 2 bases and J gave up 2 bases, with 13 bases separating them. The CDR3 bases are TGTGCCAGCAGCTTAAGGGACGGTGGACCCTACGAGCAGTACTTC. This translates into CASSLRDGGPYEQYF.

The V gene is TRBV10-3, the J gene TRBJ2-1; 9 nucleotides agree with TRBD2. The CDR3 consists of 15 residues. The germline V gene has CDR1 ENHRY and CDR2 SYGVKD. V shed 6 bases and J 8 bases; nucleotides not matched to a gene: 11. In DNA form, the CDR3 reads TGTGCCATCAGGGTAGCGGGAGACAGGAGGGATGAGCAGTTCTTC. Protein product: CAIRVAGDRRDEQFF.

This clone was found a few times. The chain is built from TRBV4-3 and TRBJ2-7, with D uncertain. V lost 0 bases to trimming and J lost 1 base, with 10 bases between them. CDR1 and CDR2 (germline): LGHNA, YSLEER. The CDR3 loop spans 15 amino acids. The CDR3 loop reads CASSQDQGSSYEQYF. CDR3 DNA sequence: TGCGCCAGCAGCCAAGATCAAGGCAGTTCCTACGAGCAGTACTTC.

The chain recombines TRBV9 with TRBJ1-1; 7 nucleotides line up with TRBD1. CDR1 is SGDLS, CDR2 YYNGEE, per germline. This CDR3 is built from 15 residues. J was trimmed by 0 bases and V by 4 bases; bases with no gene match: 6. DNA of the CDR3: TGTGCCAGCAGCACAGCGGGACAGATGAACACTGAAGCTTTCTTT. Its translation is CASSTAGQMNTEAFF.

There are a few counts of this clone. The chain links TRBV7-9 to TRBJ2-7; the D gene is possibly TRBD2 (5 bases). Trimming removed 6 bases at V and 5 bases at J, with 11 bases between. Germline V gene lookup returns CDR1 SEHNR and CDR2 FQNEAQ (reference sequence). The CDR3 is 12 amino acids. The CDR3 sequence is CASSPTGDEQYF. The CDR3 DNA reads as TGTGCCAGCAGTCCGACCGGGGACGAGCAGTACTTC. Drawing the rest from reference TRBV7-9 and TRBJ2-7, the complete variable domain is DTGVSQNPRHKITKRGQNVTFRCDPISEHNRLYWYRQTLGQGPEFLTYFQNEAQLEKSRLLSDRFSAERPKGSFSTLEIQRTEQGDSAMYLCASSPTGDEQYFGPGTRLTVT.

This clone was seen a handful of times. The chain is built from TRBV19 and TRBJ1-2; a weak D match, TRBD1 (6 bases). Germline V gives CDR1 LNHDA, CDR2 SQIVND (reference sequence). This CDR3 comprises 13 residues. Trimming left V 6 bases short and J 1 base short, with 9 bases between. The CDR3 DNA follows: TGTGCCAGTAGCCAGGGGATTAACTATGGCTACACCTTC. Translated, it gives CASSQGINYGYTF.

V and J are TRBV5-1 and TRBJ2-6, with a possible D match to TRBD2 (6 bases). Germline V gives CDR1 SGHRS, CDR2 YFSETQ. The CDR3 extends over 16 amino acids. Trimming pared 3 bases from V and 0 bases from J, leaving 10 bases between. The CDR3 DNA reads TGCGCCAGCAGCTCCGGGACTGCCTCTGGGGCCAACGTCCTGACTTTC. Its protein product is CASSSGTASGANVLTF.

This clone was found a few times. This chain links TRBV28 with TRBJ2-1; 8 nucleotides agree with TRBD2. The germline V gene has CDR1 MDHEN and CDR2 SYDVKM. The CDR3 covers 16 residues. The V gene end was trimmed by 6 bases and the J gene end by 9 bases; junction bases not matched to a gene: 16. The CDR3 is CASSSPSVGRAVEQFF. In DNA form, the CDR3 reads TGTGCCAGCAGCTCCCCCTCAGTCGGGAGGGCCGTTGAGCAGTTCTTC.

This clone occurred a few times. The J gene is TRBJ1-5, the V gene TRBV7-2; D is uncertain. Looked up from germline, CDR1 is SGHTA and CDR2 is FQGNSA. CDR3 length: 14 residues. V gave up 2 bases and J gave up 0 bases, with 5 bases separating them. CDR3 nucleotides: TGTGCCAGCAGCTTACAGGATAGCAATCAGCCCCAGCATTTT. This gives the protein CASSLQDSNQPQHF.

Points on this clone: Other DNA sequences in this specimen translate into the identical CDR3. The V call is TRBV29-1, the J call TRBJ2-7; the D gene is possibly TRBD2 (6 bases). Between the trimmed V and J ends, which lost 3 bases and 2 bases, there was a span of 14 bases. Germline loops: CDR1 SQVTM, CDR2 ANQGSEA. The CDR3 has 14 residues. The DNA of the CDR3 is TGCAGCGTTGAGGGTCGGGGGTCTCCCTACGAGCAGTACTTC. This translates into CSVEGRGSPYEQYF.

The chain couples TRBV18 to TRBJ1-2; D remains ambiguous. V gave up 6 bases and J gave up 6 bases, with 8 bases separating them. CDR1 and CDR2 from the germline V gene are KGHSH and LQKENI. The CDR3 is made up of 11 amino acids. The CDR3 loop reads CASSPSDGYTF. CDR3 coding DNA: TGTGCCAGCTCCCCTTCAGATGGCTACACCTTC. Together with reference TRBV18 and TRBJ1-2, the CDR3 gives the full variable domain: NAGVMQNPRHLVRRRGQEARLRCSPMKGHSHVYWYRQLPEEGLKFMVYLQKENIIDESGMPKERFSAEFPKEGPSILRIQQVVRGDSAAYFCASSPSDGYTFGSGTRLTVV.

This rearrangement joins TRBV19 to TRBJ1-6; a possible D gene is TRBD1 (5 bases). The V and J ends lost 3 bases and 5 bases respectively, with 11 bases between them. The CDR3 is 15 residues long. Germline assignment: CDR1 LNHDA and CDR2 SQIVND (reference sequence). The CDR3 nucleotides read TGTGCCAGTAGTATTAAGGACAAGAATAATTCACCCCTCCACTTT. Protein sequence: CASSIKDKNNSPLHF.

This clone was counted between two and nine times. This chain connects TRBV6-1 to TRBJ2-6, with D perhaps matching TRBD2 (5 bases). Germline CDR1 is MNHNS and CDR2 is SASEGT. This CDR3 spans 17 amino acids. V shed 1 base and J shed 0 bases, with 10 bases lying between them. CDR3 sequence (DNA): TGTGCCAGCAGTGAAGGACGGGGAGACTCTGGGGCCAACGTCCTGACTTTC. Translation gives CASSEGRGDSGANVLTF.

The chain links TRBV7-9 to TRBJ1-1, with D perhaps matching TRBD1 (6 bases). CDR3 length: 15 amino acids. The germline gives CDR1 SEHNR, CDR2 FQNEAQ (reference sequence). Trimming removed 3 bases from V and 1 base from J, with 12 bases in between. CDR3 DNA sequence: TGTGCCAGCAGCTTCAGGGGCCCAACGAACACTGAAGCTTTCTTT. Translated, it gives CASSFRGPTNTEAFF.

This clone was picked up a small number of times. The chain recombines TRBV29-1 with TRBJ2-5, with 7 bases identical to TRBD1. The CDR3 sequence is 11 residues long. CDR1 and CDR2 from the germline V gene are SQVTM and ANQGSEA. The J segment lost 5 bases and the V segment lost 8 bases, leaving 5 bases of the junction unmatched. CDR3 protein: CSWTGDETQYF. CDR3 DNA: TGCAGCTGGACAGGAGACGAGACCCAGTACTTC.

This clone has only a few counts. This chain uses TRBV11-3 with TRBJ2-3; 9 nucleotides line up with TRBD1. The V segment lost 0 bases and the J segment 8 bases; nucleotides outside the gene matches: 9. In germline, CDR1 is SGHNT, CDR2 YENEEA. The CDR3 runs to 16 residues. This CDR3 is CASSLEQGAHIGTQYF. The DNA for the CDR3 is TGTGCCAGCAGCTTAGAACAGGGGGCACACATCGGTACGCAGTATTTT.

To note about this clone: The junction does not match germline at one end; this may be a read error. V gene TRBV11-2 combines with J gene TRBJ2-7; a weak D match, TRBD1 (5 bases). This CDR3 comprises 15 residues. Germline-derived CDR1 and CDR2 are SGHAT and FQNNGV. CDR3 coding DNA: TGTGCCAGCAGCCGCATGACAGTAACCATCTACGGGCAGTACTTC. It encodes CASSRMTVTIYGQYF.

This clone showed up just a few times. J is TRBJ2-1 and V is TRBV9; D remains ambiguous. There are 14 residues in the CDR3. The germline V and J ends were trimmed by 1 base and 12 bases, with 17 bases remaining between them. Germline V gene lookup returns CDR1 SGDLS and CDR2 YYNGEE. The CDR3 DNA reads TGTGCCAGCAGCGTAAGCTGGGCCCGGCACTCGCAGTTCTTC. It encodes CASSVSWARHSQFF.

In this sample, this clone turned up a few times. The chain uses TRBV19 and TRBJ1-2; no clear D gene. The CDR3 contains 13 residues. Looked up from germline, CDR1 is LNHDA and CDR2 is SQIVND (reference sequence). Trimming removed 5 bases at V and 8 bases at J, with 15 bases between. The CDR3 region has the DNA TGTGCCAGTAGTGATTGGGCCCGAAGGGGCTACACCTTC. It is translated as CASSDWARRGYTF.

The J gene is TRBJ1-2, the V gene TRBV6-5; no reliable D call. This CDR3 comprises 16 residues. Germline lookup yields CDR1 MNHEY and CDR2 SVGAGI. V lost 0 bases, J lost 7 bases, and 18 bases lay in between. The CDR3 bases are TGTGCCAGCAGTTACTCATTTTCTCCGGGTTGGGGTGGCTACACCTTC. It specifies CASSYSFSPGWGGYTF.